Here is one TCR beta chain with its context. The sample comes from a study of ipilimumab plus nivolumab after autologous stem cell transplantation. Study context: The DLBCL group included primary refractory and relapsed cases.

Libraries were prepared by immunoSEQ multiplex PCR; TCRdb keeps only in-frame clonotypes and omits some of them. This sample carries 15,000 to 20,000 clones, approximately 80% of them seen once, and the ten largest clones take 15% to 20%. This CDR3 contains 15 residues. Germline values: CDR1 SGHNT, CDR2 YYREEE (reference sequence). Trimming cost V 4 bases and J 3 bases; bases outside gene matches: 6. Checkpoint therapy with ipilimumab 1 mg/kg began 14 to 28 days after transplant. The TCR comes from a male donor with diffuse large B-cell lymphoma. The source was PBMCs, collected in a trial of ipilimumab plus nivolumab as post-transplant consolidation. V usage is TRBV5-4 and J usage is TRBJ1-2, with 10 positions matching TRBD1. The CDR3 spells CASSTRTGGDYGYTF. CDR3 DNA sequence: TGTGCCAGCAGCACTAGGACAGGGGGTGACTATGGCTACACCTTC. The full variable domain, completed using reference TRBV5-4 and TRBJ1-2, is ETGVTQSPTHLIKTRGQQVTLRCSSQSGHNTVSWYQQALGQGPQFIFQYYREEENGRGNFPPRFSGLQFPNYSSELNVNALELDDSALYLCASSTRTGGDYGYTFGSGTRLTVV.